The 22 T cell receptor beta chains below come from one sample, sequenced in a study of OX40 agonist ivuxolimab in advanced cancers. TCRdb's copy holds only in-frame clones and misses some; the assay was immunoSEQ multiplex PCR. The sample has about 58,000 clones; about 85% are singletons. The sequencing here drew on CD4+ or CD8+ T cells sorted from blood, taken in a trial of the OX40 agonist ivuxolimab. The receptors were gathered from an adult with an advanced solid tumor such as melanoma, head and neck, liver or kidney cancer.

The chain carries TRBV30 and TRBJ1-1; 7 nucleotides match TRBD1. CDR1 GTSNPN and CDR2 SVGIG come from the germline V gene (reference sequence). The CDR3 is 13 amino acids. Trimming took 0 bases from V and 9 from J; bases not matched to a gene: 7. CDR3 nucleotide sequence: TGTGCCTGGAGTGTGGGGACAGTTAGTAAAGCTTTCTTT. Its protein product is CAWSVGTVSKAFF. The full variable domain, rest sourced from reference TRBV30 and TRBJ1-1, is SQTIHQWPATLVQPVGSPLSLECTVEGTSNPNLYWYRQAAGRGLQLLFYSVGIGQISSEVPQNLSASRPQDRQFILSSKKLLLSDSGFYLCAWSVGTVSKAFFGQGTRLTVV.

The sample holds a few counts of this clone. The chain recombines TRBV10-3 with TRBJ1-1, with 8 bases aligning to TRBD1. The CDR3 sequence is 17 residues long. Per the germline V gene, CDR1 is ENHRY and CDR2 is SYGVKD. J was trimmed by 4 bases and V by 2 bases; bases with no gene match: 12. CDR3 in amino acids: CAISEAWTGFEGTEAFF. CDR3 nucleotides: TGTGCCATCAGTGAGGCTTGGACAGGGTTTGAGGGCACTGAAGCTTTCTTT.

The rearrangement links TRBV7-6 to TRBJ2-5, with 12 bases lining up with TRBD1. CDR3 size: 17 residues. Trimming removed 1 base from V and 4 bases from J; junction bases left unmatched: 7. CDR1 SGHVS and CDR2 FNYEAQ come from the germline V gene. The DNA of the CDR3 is TGTGCCAGCAGCTTAGGGGCCGGGACAGGGGGCGGAGAGACCCAGTACTTC. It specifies CASSLGAGTGGGETQYF.

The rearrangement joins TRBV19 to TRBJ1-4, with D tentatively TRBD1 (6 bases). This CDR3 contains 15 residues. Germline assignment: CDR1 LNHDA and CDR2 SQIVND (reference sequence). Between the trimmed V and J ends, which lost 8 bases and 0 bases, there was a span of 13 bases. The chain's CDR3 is CASSTGRTTNEKLFF. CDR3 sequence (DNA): TGTGCCAGTTCGACAGGTCGCACAACTAATGAAAAACTGTTTTTT. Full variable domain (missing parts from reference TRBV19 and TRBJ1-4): DGGITQSPKYLFRKEGQNVTLSCEQNLNHDAMYWYRQDPGQGLRLIYYSQIVNDFQKGDIAEGYSVSREKKESFPLTVTSAQKNPTAFYLCASSTGRTTNEKLFFGSGTQLSVL.

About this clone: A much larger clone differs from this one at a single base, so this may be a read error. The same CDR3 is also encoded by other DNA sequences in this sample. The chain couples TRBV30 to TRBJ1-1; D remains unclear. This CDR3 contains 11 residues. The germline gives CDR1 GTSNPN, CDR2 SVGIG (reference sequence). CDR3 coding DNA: TGTGCTTCCTCCATCTCTGGGAGACCTTTCTTT. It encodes CASSISGRPFF. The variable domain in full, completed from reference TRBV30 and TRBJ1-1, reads SQTIHQWPATLVQPVGSPLSLECTVEGTSNPNLYWYRQAAGRGLQLLFYSVGIGQISSEVPQNLSASRPQDRQFILSSKKLLLSDSGFYLCASSISGRPFFGQGTRLTVV.

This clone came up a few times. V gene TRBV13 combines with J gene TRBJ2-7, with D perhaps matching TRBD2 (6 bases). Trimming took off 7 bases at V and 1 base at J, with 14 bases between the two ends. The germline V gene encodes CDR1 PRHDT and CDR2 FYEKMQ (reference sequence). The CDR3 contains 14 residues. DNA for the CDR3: TGTGCCAGCAACCTTAAGGGGAGGTCCTACGAGCAGTACTTC. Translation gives CASNLKGRSYEQYF.

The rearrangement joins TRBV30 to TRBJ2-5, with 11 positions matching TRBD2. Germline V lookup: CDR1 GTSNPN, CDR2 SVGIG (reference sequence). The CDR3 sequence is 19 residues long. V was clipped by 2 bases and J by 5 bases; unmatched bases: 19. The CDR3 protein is CAWSSEPFTSGRGIETQYF. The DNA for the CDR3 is TGTGCCTGGAGTTCGGAACCTTTTACTAGCGGGAGAGGGATTGAGACCCAGTACTTC.

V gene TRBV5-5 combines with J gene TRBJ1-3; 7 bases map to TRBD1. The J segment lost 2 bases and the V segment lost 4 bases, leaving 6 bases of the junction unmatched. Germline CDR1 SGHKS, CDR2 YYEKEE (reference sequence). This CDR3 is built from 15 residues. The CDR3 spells CASSRTGETGNTIYF. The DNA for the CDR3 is TGTGCCAGCAGCAGGACAGGAGAAACTGGAAACACCATATATTTT. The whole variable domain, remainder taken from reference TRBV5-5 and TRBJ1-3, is DAGVTQSPTHLIKTRGQQVTLRCSPISGHKSVSWYQQVLGQGPQFIFQYYEKEERGRGNFPDRFSARQFPNYSSELNVNALLLGDSALYLCASSRTGETGNTIYFGEGSWLTVV.

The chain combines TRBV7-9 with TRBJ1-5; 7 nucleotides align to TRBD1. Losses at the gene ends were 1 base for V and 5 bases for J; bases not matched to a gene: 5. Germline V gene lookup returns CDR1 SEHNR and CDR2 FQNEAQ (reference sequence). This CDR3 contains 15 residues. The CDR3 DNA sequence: TGTGCCAGCAGCTTAGGGGGCAGGGGGGATCAGCCCCAGCATTTT. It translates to CASSLGGRGDQPQHF.

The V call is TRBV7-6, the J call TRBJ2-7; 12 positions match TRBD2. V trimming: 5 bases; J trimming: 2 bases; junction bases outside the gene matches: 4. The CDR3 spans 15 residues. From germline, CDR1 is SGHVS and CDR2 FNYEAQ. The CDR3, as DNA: TGTGCCAGCAGCCTGGGACTAGCGGGTACCTACGAGCAGTACTTC. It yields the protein CASSLGLAGTYEQYF. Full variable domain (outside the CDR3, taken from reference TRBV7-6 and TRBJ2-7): GAGVSQSPRYKVTKRGQDVALRCDPISGHVSLYWYRQALGQGPEFLTYFNYEAQQDKSGLPNDRFSAERPEGSISTLTIQRTEQRDSAMYRCASSLGLAGTYEQYFGPGTRLTVT.

Here the CDR3 DNA reads TGTGCCAGCAGTTACTCGGGGGACGGCTATGGCTACACCTTC. Its translation is CASSYSGDGYGYTF. This sequence joins TRBV6-5 and TRBJ1-2, with a possible D match to TRBD1 (5 bases). Between the trimmed V and J ends, which lost 0 bases and 4 bases, there was a span of 9 bases. This CDR3 comprises 14 residues. From germline, CDR1 is MNHEY and CDR2 SVGAGI.

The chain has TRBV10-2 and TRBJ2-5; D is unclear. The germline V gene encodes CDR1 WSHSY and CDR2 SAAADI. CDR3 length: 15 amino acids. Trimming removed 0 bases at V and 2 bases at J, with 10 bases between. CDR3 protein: CASSESRVKQETQYF. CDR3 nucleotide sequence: TGCGCCAGCAGTGAGTCCCGAGTAAAACAAGAGACCCAGTACTTC.

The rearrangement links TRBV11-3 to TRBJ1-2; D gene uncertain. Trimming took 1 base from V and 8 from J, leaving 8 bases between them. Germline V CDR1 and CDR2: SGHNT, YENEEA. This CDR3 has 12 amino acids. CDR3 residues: CASSLGSGGYTF. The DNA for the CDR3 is TGTGCCAGCAGCTTAGGTTCCGGGGGCTACACCTTC.

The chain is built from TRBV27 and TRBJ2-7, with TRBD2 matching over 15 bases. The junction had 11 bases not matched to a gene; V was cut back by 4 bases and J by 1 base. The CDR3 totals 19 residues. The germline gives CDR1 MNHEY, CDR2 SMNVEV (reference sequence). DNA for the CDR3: TGTGCCAGCAGTTCCACCACCGGGACTAGCGGGAGGAAGTCCTACGAGCAGTACTTC. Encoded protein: CASSSTTGTSGRKSYEQYF.

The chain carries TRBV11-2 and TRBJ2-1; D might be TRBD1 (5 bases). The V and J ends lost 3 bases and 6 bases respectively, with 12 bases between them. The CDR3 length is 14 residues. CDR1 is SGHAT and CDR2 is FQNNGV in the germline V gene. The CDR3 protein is CASSFLGVINEQFF. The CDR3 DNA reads TGTGCCAGCAGCTTTTTAGGGGTTATCAATGAGCAGTTCTTC.

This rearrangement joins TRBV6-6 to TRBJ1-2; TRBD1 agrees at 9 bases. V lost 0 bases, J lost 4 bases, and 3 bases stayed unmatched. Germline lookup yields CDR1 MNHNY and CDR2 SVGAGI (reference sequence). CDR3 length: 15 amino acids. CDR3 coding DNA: TGTGCCAGCAGTTACTCACAGGGGGCGGGCTATGGCTACACCTTC. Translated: CASSYSQGAGYGYTF.

The CDR3 region is CASSQEVSRQNTGELFF. The CDR3 region has the DNA TGTGCCAGCAGCCAAGAAGTTTCGCGACAGAACACCGGGGAGCTGTTTTTT. This sequence joins TRBV4-2 and TRBJ2-2; D is unclear. The V end was cut by 0 bases, the J end by 1 base, with 12 bases between. From germline, CDR1 is LGHNA and CDR2 YNFKEQ. CDR3 length: 17 residues.

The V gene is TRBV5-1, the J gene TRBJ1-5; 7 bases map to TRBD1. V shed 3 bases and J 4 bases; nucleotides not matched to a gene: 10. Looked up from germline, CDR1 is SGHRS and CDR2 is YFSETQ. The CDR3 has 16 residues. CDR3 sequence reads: CASSYRGSGTNQPQHF. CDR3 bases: TGCGCCAGCAGCTACAGGGGATCTGGGACAAATCAGCCCCAGCATTTT.

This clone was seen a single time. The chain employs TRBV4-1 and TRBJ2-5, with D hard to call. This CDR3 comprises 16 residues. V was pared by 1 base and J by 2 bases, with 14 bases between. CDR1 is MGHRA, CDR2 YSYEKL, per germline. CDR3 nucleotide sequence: TGCGCCAGCAGCCAAGTTGGGTTCCAGTCTCAAGAGACCCAGTACTTC. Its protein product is CASSQVGFQSQETQYF.

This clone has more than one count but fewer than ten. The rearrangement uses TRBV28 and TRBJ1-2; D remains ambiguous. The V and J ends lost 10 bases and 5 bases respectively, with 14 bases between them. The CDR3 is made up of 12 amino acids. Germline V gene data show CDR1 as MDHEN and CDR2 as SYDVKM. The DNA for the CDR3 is TGTGCCACCATCAACTCGGGTTATGGCTACACCTTC. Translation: CATINSGYGYTF.

The CDR3, as DNA: TGTGCCAGCAGTTACTCGGACAGGGGTAATGAAAAACTGTTTTTT. Its translation is CASSYSDRGNEKLFF. This chain uses TRBV6-6 with TRBJ1-4; 9 nucleotides line up with TRBD1. With V trimmed by 0 bases and J by 4 bases, 0 bases remained unmatched. Per germline, CDR1 MNHNY and CDR2 SVGAGI (reference sequence). CDR3 length: 15 residues.

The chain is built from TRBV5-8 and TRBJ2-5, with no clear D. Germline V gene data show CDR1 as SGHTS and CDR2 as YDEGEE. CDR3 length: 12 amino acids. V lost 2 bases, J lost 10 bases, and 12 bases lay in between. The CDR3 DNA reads TGTGCCAGCAGCTTTGATAGGGCCGACCAGTACTTC. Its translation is CASSFDRADQYF. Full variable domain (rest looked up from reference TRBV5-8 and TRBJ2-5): EAGVTQSPTHLIKTRGQQATLRCSPISGHTSVYWYQQALGLGLQFLLWYDEGEERNRGNFPPRFSGRQFPNYSSELNVNALELEDSALYLCASSFDRADQYFGPGTRLLVL.